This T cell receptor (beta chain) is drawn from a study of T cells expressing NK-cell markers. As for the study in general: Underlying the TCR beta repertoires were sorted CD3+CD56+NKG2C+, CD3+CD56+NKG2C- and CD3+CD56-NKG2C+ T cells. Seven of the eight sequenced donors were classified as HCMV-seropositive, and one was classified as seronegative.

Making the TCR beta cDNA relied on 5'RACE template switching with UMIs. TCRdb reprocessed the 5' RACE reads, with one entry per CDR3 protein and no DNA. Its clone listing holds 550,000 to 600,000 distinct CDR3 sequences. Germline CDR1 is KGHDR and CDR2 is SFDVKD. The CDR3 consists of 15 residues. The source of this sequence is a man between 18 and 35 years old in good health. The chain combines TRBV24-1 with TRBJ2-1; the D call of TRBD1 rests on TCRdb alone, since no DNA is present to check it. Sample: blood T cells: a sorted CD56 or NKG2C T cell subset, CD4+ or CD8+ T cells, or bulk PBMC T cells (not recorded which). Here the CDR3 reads CATSDAGISYNEQFF.